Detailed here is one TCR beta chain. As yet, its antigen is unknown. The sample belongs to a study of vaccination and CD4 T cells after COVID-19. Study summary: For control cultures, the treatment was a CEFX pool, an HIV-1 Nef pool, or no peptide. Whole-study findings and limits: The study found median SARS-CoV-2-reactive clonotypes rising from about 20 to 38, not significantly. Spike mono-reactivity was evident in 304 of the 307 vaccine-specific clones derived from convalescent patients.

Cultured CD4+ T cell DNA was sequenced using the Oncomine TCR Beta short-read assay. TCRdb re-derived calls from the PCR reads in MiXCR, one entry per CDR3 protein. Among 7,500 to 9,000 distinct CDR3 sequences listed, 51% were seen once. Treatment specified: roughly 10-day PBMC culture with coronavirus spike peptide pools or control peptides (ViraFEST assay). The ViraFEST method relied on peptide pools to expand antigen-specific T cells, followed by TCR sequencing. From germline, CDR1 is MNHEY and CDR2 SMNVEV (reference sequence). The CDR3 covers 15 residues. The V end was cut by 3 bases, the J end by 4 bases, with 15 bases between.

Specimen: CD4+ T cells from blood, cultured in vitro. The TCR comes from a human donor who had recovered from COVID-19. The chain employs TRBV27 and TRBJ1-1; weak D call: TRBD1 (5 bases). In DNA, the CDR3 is TGTGCCAGCAGTTTTATAGCGACTGGGGGCACTGAAGCTTTCTTT. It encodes CASSFIATGGTEAFF.